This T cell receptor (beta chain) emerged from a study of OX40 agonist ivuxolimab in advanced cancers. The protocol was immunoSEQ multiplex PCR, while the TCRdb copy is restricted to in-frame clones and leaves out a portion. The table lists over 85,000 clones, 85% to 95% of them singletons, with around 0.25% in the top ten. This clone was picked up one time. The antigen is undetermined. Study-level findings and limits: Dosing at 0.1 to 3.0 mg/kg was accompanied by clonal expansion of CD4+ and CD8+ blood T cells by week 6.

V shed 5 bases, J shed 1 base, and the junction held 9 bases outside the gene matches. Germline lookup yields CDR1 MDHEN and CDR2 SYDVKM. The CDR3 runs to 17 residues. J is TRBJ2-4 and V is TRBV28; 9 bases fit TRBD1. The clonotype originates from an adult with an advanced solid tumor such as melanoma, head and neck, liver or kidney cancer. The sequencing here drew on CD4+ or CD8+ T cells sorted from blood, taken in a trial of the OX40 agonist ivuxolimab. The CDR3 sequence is CASSPGGGTGAKNIQYF. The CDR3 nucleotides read TGTGCCAGCAGTCCCGGTGGAGGGACAGGGGCCAAAAACATTCAGTACTTC.